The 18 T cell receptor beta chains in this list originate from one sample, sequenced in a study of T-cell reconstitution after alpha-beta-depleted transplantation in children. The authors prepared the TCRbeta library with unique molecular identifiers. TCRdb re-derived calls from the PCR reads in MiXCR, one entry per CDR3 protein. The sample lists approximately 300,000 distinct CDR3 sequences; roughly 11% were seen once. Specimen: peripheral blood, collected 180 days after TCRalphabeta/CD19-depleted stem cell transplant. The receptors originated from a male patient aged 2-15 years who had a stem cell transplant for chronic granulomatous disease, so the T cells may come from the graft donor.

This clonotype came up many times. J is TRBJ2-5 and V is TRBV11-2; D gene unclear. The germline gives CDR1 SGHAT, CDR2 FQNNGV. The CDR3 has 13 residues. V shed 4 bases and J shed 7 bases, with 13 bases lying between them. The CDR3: CASSSGTMGTQYF. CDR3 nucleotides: TGTGCCAGCAGCTCCGGCACTATGGGGACCCAGTACTTC.

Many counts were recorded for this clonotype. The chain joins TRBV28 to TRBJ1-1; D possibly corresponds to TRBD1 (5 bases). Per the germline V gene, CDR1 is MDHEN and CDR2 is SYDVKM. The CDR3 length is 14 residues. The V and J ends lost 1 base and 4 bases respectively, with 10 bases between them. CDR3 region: CASSLSSGITEAFF. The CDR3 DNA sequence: TGTGCCAGCAGTTTATCCTCAGGGATCACTGAAGCTTTCTTT.

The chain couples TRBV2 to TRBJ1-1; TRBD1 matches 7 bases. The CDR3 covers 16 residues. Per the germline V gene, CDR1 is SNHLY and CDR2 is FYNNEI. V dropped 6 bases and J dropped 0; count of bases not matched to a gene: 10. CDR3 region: CASSPDRSSMNTEAFF. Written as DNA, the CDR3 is TGTGCCAGCAGCCCGGACAGGAGTTCCATGAACACTGAAGCTTTCTTT.

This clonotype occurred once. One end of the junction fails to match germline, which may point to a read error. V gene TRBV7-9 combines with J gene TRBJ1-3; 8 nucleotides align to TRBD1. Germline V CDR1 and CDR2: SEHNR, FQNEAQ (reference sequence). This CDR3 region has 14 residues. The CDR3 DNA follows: TGTGCCAGCAGCTCGACAGGGGTTGGAGACACCATATATTTT. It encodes CASSSTGVGDTIYF.

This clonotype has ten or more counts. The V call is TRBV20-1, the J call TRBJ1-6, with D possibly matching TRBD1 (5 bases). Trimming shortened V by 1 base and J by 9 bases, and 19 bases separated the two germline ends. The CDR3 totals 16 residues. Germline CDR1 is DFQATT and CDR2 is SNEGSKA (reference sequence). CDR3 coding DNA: TGCAGTGCTAGAGGGACGGGACGATCACCGGGTTCACCCCTCCACTTT. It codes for CSARGTGRSPGSPLHF.

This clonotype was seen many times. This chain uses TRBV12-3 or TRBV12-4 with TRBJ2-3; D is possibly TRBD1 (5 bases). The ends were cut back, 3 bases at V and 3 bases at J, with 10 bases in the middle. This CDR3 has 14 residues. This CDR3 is CASSLNQGTDTQYF. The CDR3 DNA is TGTGCCAGCAGTTTGAATCAGGGTACAGATACGCAGTATTTT.

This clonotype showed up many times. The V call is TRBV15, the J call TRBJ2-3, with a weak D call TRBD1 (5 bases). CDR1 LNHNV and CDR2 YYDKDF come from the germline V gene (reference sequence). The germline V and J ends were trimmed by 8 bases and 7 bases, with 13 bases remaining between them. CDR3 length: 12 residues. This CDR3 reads CATGSGSNTQYF. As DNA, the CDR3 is TGTGCCACCGGGTCAGGGTCAAATACGCAGTATTTT.

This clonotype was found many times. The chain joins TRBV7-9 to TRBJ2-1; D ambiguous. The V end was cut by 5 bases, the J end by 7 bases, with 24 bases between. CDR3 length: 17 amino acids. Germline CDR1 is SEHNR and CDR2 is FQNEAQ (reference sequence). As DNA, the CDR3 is TGTGCCAGCAGCCCCGGAAGTCGATATGGGATAGGGAATGAGCAGTTCTTC. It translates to CASSPGSRYGIGNEQFF.

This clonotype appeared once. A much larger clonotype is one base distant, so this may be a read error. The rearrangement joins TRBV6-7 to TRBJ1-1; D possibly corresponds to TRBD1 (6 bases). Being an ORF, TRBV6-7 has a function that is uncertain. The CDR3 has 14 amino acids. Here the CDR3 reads CTSSPQGIGSEAFF. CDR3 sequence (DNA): TGTACCAGCAGTCCGCAGGGGATCGGGAGTGAAGCTTTCTTT.

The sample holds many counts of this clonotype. The CDR3 DNA follows: TGCAGTGCCCGGAGGACAAGAGCGGGGGCTAACCAAGAGACCCAGTACTTC. As protein: CSARRTRAGANQETQYF. This rearrangement joins TRBV20-1 to TRBJ2-5; 8 bases fit TRBD2. Losses at the gene ends were 6 bases for V and 0 bases for J; bases not matched to a gene: 15. The CDR3 runs 17 residues. Per germline, CDR1 DFQATT and CDR2 SNEGSKA (reference sequence).

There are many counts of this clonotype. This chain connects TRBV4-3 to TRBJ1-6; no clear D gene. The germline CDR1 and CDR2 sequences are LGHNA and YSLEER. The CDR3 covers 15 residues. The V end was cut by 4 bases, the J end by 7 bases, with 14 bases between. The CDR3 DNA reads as TGCGCCAGCAGCCGCGACATTTTCGGGAATTCACCCCTCCACTTT. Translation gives CASSRDIFGNSPLHF.

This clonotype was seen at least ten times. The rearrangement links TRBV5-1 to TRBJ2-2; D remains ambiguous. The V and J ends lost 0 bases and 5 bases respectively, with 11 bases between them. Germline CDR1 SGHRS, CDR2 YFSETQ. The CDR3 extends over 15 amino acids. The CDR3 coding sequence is TGCGCCAGCAGCTTGGACCGGCTTGGGACCGGGGAGCTGTTTTTT. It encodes CASSLDRLGTGELFF. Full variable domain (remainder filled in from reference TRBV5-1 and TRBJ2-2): KAGVTQTPRYLIKTRGQQVTLSCSPISGHRSVSWYQQTPGQGLQFLFEYFSETQRNKGNFPGRFSGRQFSNSRSEMNVSTLELGDSALYLCASSLDRLGTGELFFGEGSRLTVL.

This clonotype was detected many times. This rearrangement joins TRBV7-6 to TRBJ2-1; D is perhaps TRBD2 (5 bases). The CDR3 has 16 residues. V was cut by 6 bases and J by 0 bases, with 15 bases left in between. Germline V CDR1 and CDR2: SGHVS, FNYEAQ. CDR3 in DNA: TGTGCCAGCAGTCCTCTGCCGGGGAGCTCCTACAATGAGCAGTTCTTC. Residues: CASSPLPGSSYNEQFF.

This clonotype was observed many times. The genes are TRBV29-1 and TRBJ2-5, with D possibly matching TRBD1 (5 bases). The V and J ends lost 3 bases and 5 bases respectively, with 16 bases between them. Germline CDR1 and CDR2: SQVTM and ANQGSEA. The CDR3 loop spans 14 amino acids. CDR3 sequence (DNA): TGCAGCGTTGATCTGGGGCTAGTGGTGGAGACCCAGTACTTC. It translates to CSVDLGLVVETQYF.

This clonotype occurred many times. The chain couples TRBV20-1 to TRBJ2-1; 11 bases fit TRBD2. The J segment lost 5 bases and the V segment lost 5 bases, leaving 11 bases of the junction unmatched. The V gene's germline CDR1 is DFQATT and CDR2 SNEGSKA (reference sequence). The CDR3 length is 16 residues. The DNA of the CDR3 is TGCAGTGCTGCAATCGTAGCGGGAGGGGGAAACAATGAGCAGTTCTTC. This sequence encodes CSAAIVAGGGNNEQFF.

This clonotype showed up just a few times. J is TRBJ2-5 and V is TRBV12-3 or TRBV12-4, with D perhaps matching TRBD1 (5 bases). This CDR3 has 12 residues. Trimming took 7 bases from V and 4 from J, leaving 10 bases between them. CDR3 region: CASKPQGETQYF. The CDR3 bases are TGTGCCAGCAAGCCCCAGGGAGAGACCCAGTACTTC.

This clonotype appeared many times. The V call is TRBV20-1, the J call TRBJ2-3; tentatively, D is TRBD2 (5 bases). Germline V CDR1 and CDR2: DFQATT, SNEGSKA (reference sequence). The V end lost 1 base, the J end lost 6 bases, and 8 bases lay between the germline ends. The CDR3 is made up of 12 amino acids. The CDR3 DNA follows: TGCAGTGCTAGAGCGGGGATGGATACGCAGTATTTT. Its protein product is CSARAGMDTQYF.

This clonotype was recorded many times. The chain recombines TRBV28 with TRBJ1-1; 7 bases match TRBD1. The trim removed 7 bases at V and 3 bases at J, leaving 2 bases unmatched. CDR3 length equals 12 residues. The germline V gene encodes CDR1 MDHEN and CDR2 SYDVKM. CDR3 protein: CASKGAYTEAFF. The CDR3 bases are TGTGCCAGCAAGGGGGCTTACACTGAAGCTTTCTTT.